The rows below give T cell receptor beta chains drawn from one sample of a study of blood T cell repertoires in COVID-19. Some clones are missing from TCRdb's copy, which holds only in-frame ones; the method was immunoSEQ multiplex PCR. The sample has about 120,000 clones, 70% to 90% seen once; the top ten hold under 4.5%. Specimen: peripheral blood. The origin of the receptors is a woman aged 50 to 60 with acute or convalescent COVID-19. CDR3s include the opening cysteine and the closing phenylalanine or tryptophan. A D gene is named only where the DNA matches it firmly. Size is omitted from some rows. Given values are once, few, many or a class for expanded clones.

DNA: TGTGCCAGCAGTTTACCCCGGCTAGCGGGGGACCGGCAGTTCTTC
CDR3: CASSLPRLAGDRQFF
size: once
D: TRBD2
V: TRBV27
length: 15
J: TRBJ2-1

DNA: TGTGCCACCAGCAGCTTAGTCCAAGAGACCCAGTACTTC
CDR3: CATSSLVQETQYF
size: once
D: .
V: TRBV15
length: 13
J: TRBJ2-5

DNA: TGTGCCAGCAGCTTAGGGGAGGGGGGCGCATCGTCACCCCTCCACTTT
CDR3: CASSLGEGGASSPLHF
size: .
D: .
V: TRBV7-9
length: 16
J: TRBJ1-6

DNA: TGTGCCAGTGGTGGTTGGGGGGACAGAGGCAATCAGCCCCAGCATTTT
CDR3: CASGGWGDRGNQPQHF
size: .
D: TRBD1
V: TRBV19
length: 16
J: TRBJ1-5

DNA: TGTGCCAGCAGCCGGAGACAGGGTGAAGCTTTCTTT
CDR3: CASSRRQGEAFF
size: few
D: TRBD1
V: TRBV7-9
length: 12
J: TRBJ1-1

DNA: TGCGCCAGCAGCAATAGGGGGTTTGAGCAGTACTTC
CDR3: CASSNRGFEQYF
size: .
D: .
V: TRBV5-1
length: 12
J: TRBJ2-7

DNA: TGTGCCAGCAGCCAGGGACAGGGCCCCTACGAGCAGTACTTC
CDR3: CASSQGQGPYEQYF
size: few
D: TRBD1
V: TRBV3-1/TRBV3-2
length: 14
J: TRBJ2-7

DNA: TGTGCCTGGAGCGAGGGAGGGCAAAAAAAGCAGTTCTTC
CDR3: CAWSEGGQKKQFF
size: .
D: TRBD2
V: TRBV30
length: 13
J: TRBJ2-1

DNA: TGTGCCAGCAGCTTAGACAGGGGAGGCTACGAGCAGTACTTC
CDR3: CASSLDRGGYEQYF
size: .
D: .
V: TRBV7-6
length: 14
J: TRBJ2-7

DNA: TGTGCCAGCAGCGTAGCTAGCGGCTCGAACACCGGGGAGCTGTTTTTT
CDR3: CASSVASGSNTGELFF
size: .
D: TRBD2
V: TRBV9
length: 16
J: TRBJ2-2

DNA: TGTGCCAGCAGTTTACAGGGGAGCACTGAAGCTTTCTTT
CDR3: CASSLQGSTEAFF
size: .
D: .
V: TRBV12-3/TRBV12-4
length: 13
J: TRBJ1-1

DNA: TGCGCCAGCAGCCGGGATAACAATGAGCAGTTCTTC
CDR3: CASSRDNNEQFF
size: few
D: .
V: TRBV5-1
length: 12
J: TRBJ2-1

DNA: TGTGCCAGTCGGGTACAGGGATGGACTGAAGCTTTCTTT
CDR3: CASRVQGWTEAFF
size: .
D: .
V: TRBV27
length: 13
J: TRBJ1-1

DNA: TGCGCCAGCAGGGGACAGGGCCCCTACAATGAGCAGTTCTTC
CDR3: CASRGQGPYNEQFF
size: .
D: TRBD1
V: TRBV10-2
length: 14
J: TRBJ2-1

DNA: TGCAGTGCTAGTCCCGACAGGGAGAGGACTGAAGCTTTCTTT
CDR3: CSASPDRERTEAFF
size: .
D: TRBD1
V: TRBV20-1
length: 14
J: TRBJ1-1

DNA: TGTGCCAGCAGCCCACGGACAGGGTCGATGCGAGTTGACACCATATATTTT
CDR3: CASSPRTGSMRVDTIYF
size: .
D: TRBD1
V: TRBV9
length: 17
J: TRBJ1-3

DNA: TGTGCCAGCAATGGACAGGGCCCGAATCAGCCCCAGCATTTT
CDR3: CASNGQGPNQPQHF
size: few
D: TRBD1
V: TRBV2
length: 14
J: TRBJ1-5

DNA: TGTGCCAGCTCACGAACCAGGACAGCGAATGAGCAGTTCTTC
CDR3: CASSRTRTANEQFF
size: .
D: .
V: TRBV18
length: 14
J: TRBJ2-1

DNA: TGTGCCAGCACCCAGTACCAAGAGACCCAGTACTTC
CDR3: CASTQYQETQYF
size: .
D: .
V: TRBV28
length: 12
J: TRBJ2-5

DNA: TGTGCCAGCAGCCAAGATCCCACGGGAGGGCCTCACAATGAGCAGTTCTTC
CDR3: CASSQDPTGGPHNEQFF
size: .
D: TRBD2
V: TRBV3-1/TRBV3-2
length: 17
J: TRBJ2-1

DNA: TGTGCCAGCTCACCAATCCGGGACAGCGACTATGGCTACACCTTC
CDR3: CASSPIRDSDYGYTF
size: .
D: TRBD1
V: TRBV18
length: 15
J: TRBJ1-2

DNA: TGTGCCAGCAGTGAGAACCGGGACACTGAAGCTTTCTTT
CDR3: CASSENRDTEAFF
size: few
D: .
V: TRBV2
length: 13
J: TRBJ1-1

DNA: TGTGCCAGCAGCCAAGGCCCCTTTGACAGGGGCACTGAAGCTTTCTTT
CDR3: CASSQGPFDRGTEAFF
size: .
D: TRBD1
V: TRBV3-1/TRBV3-2
length: 16
J: TRBJ1-1

DNA: TGTGCCAGCAGCCAGGACAGAAGTAATTCACCCCTCCACTTT
CDR3: CASSQDRSNSPLHF
size: once
D: .
V: TRBV5-4
length: 14
J: TRBJ1-6